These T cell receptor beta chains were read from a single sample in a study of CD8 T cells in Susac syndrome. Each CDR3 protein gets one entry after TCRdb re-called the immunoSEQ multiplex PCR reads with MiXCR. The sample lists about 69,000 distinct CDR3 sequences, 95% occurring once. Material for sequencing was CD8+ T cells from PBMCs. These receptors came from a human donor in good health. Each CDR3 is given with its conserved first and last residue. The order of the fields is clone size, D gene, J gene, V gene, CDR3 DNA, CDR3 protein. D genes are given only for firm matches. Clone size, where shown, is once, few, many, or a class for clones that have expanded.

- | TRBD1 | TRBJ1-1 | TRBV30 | TGTGCCTGGAGTGTAGGCAGGGGGCCTGAAGCTTTCTTT | CAWSVGRGPEAFF
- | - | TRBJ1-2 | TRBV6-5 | TGTGCCAGCAAACCATCCCTCGGTAACTATGGCTACACCTTC | CASKPSLGNYGYTF
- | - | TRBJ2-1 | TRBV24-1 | TGTGCCACCAGTGTCTTCATTACCGGGTTCGGGGATGAGCAGTTCTTC | CATSVFITGFGDEQFF
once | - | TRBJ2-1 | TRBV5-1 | TGCGCCAGCAGCTTTGATCGCGGGACAGTGGATGAGCAGTTCTTC | CASSFDRGTVDEQFF
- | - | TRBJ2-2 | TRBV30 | TGTGCCTGGACCATCCCCACCGGGGAGCTGTTTTTT | CAWTIPTGELFF
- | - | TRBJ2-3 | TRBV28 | TGTGCCAGCAGTTCAACCCCTCGGCGGAGCGATACGCAGTATTTT | CASSSTPRRSDTQYF
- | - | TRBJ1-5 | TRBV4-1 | TGCGCCAGCAGCCAAGATTTCGGGGTCACTCAGCCCCAGCATTTT | CASSQDFGVTQPQHF
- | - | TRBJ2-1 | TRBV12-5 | TGTGCTAGTGCCCCGGGGAGCTCCTACAATGAGCAGTTCTTC | CASAPGSSYNEQFF
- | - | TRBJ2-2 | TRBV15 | TGTGCCACCAGCAGAGTGGGCCGAATCGGGGAGCTGTTTTTT | CATSRVGRIGELFF
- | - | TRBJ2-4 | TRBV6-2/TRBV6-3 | TGTGCCAGCAGTTACTCCCCCCCTGCGGGGACGGAAAACATTCAGTACTTC | CASSYSPPAGTENIQYF
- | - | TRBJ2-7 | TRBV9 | TGTGCCAGCAGCGTAGGACTGCGGAGCGAGCAGTACTTC | CASSVGLRSEQYF
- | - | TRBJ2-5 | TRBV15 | TGTGCCACCAGCAGACGGGTTCAAGAGACCCAGTACTTC | CATSRRVQETQYF
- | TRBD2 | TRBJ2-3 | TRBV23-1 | TGCGCCAGCAGTAGAGCCCGGACTAGCGGGGGCACAGATACGCAGTATTTT | CASSRARTSGGTDTQYF
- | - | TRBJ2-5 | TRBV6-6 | TGTGCCAGCAGTCTAGAGATAGGACAGACTCAAGAGACCCAGTACTTC | CASSLEIGQTQETQYF
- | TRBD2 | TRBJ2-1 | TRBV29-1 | TGCAGCGTCGGGGGGACCTTCTTGAGCTCCTACAATGAGCAGTTCTTC | CSVGGTFLSSYNEQFF
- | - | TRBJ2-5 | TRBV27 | TGTGCCAGCAGCGGGGGCCCCACCAGGGAGACCCAGTACTTC | CASSGGPTRETQYF